The source of this T cell receptor beta chain is a study of shared clonotypes between healthy human individuals. Healthy HIV-negative adults with no recent acute infections or vaccinations were recruited as donors. A CD45RA+ naive subset and a CD45RA-negative memory subset were split from CD4+ cells. For this clone: Its antigen is currently unknown.

TCRdb's table, derived via immunoSEQ multiplex PCR, lists solely in-frame clones and lacks some. The sample consists of 2 million to 2.5 million clones, around 92% of them appearing once. Whole-study results and caveats: The study generally estimated greater richness for naive than memory subsets.

The CDR3 contains 12 residues. CDR1 is MDHEN, CDR2 SYDVKM, per germline. V was clipped by 9 bases and J by 7 bases, with 12 bases between them. This chain joins TRBV28 and TRBJ1-4; D is ambiguous. Sequencing used naive CD4+ T cells from PBMCs. Specified subset: CD45RA+ positively selected. The receptor comes from a man in his late teens or twenties in good health. Some clones in this sample may be carry-over from other donors' samples. The DNA of the CDR3 is TGTGCCAGTCGCACCCCGGTTGAAAAACTGTTTTTT. Encoded protein: CASRTPVEKLFF.